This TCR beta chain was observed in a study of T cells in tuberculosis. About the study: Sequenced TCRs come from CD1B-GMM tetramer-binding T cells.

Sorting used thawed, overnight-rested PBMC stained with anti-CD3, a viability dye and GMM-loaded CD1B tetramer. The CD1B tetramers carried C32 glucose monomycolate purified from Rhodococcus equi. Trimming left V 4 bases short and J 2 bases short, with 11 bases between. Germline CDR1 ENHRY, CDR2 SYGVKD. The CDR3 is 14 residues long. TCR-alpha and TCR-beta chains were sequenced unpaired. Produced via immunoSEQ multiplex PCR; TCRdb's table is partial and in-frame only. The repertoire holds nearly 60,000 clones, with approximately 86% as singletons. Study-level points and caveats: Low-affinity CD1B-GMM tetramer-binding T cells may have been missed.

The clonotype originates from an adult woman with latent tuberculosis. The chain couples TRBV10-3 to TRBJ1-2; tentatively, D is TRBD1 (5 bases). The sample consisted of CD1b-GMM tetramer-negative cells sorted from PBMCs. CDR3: CAISAVGANYGYTF. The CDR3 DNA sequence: TGTGCCATCAGTGCGGTAGGGGCGAACTATGGCTACACCTTC.